The 23 T cell receptor beta chains given below trace back to one sample, sequenced in a study of Graves' ophthalmopathy and Graves' hyperthyroidism listed by TCRdb under 2018. TCRdb names Illumina HiSeq 2000 as the instrument used. TCR beta CDR3 regions were amplified from RNA transcripts for repertoire sequencing. The first round of RT-PCR was done with HTBI primers and the Qiagen OneStep RT-PCR kit, and was followed by a second round of multiplex PCR, then size selection and purification. TCRdb's own reprocessing of the public reads used fastp at Q25 and MiXCR and kept productive beta chains. Identical CDR3 protein sequences are pooled into one entry, listed with their most common genes and DNA. Here the sample has roughly 500,000 distinct CDR3 sequences; approximately 15% occur a single time. The top ten clones comprise about 9.4% of the sample. The sequenced sample consisted of blood. The receptors were gathered from a woman in her 30s with Graves' ophthalmopathy. Donor details come from another sample of the same person, matched by shared clones.

The chain is built from TRBV7-8 and TRBJ1-2; D gene ambiguous. Deletions cut 1 base from V and 5 bases from J, with 11 bases between. Germline V CDR1 and CDR2: SGHVS, FQNEAQ. The CDR3 has 14 residues. The CDR3 reads CASSLDGVYYGYTF. The CDR3 DNA reads as TGTGCCAGCAGCTTAGACGGAGTTTATTATGGCTACACCTTC.

The rearrangement joins TRBV6-1 to TRBJ1-5; TRBD1 aligns across 7 bases. V lost 7 bases and J lost 6; bases outside the gene matches: 9. Germline V gene sequence: CDR1 MNHNS, CDR2 SASEGT. This CDR3 spans 14 amino acids. As DNA, the CDR3 is TGTGCCAGCAAGAGGGGGCGTGTCGGTCAGCCCCAGCATTTT. Its translation: CASKRGRVGQPQHF.

In this sample, this clonotype turned up a few times. This chain joins TRBV5-5 and TRBJ2-5; no reliable D call. Trimming took off 3 bases at V and 5 bases at J, with 20 bases between the two ends. Germline V lookup: CDR1 SGHKS, CDR2 YYEKEE (reference sequence). The length of the CDR3 is 16 residues. CDR3 sequence: CASSSLDLPSGETQYF. Here the CDR3 DNA reads TGTGCCAGCAGCTCCCTAGATCTACCCAGTGGGGAGACCCAGTACTTC.

A few counts support this clonotype. This chain connects TRBV5-1 to TRBJ1-2; the match to TRBD1 covers 7 bases. V lost 1 base and J lost 5; bases outside the gene matches: 8. Per germline, CDR1 SGHRS and CDR2 YFSETQ. The CDR3 totals 15 residues. The CDR3 DNA is TGCGCCAGCAGCTTGTCGGCAGGGGGGGATTATGGCTACACCTTC. Its translation is CASSLSAGGDYGYTF.

This clonotype was observed a handful of times. This chain connects TRBV12-3 or TRBV12-4 to TRBJ1-2; TRBD1 is a possible D gene (5 bases). This CDR3 spans 14 amino acids. The ends were cut back, 6 bases at V and 3 bases at J, with 14 bases in the middle. CDR3 sequence reads: CASRGTGGDYGYTF. The DNA for the CDR3 is TGTGCCAGCAGGGGGACGGGGGGAGACTATGGCTACACCTTC.

Worth noting for this clonotype: Given a much more abundant clone one base away, this may be a read error. The chain uses TRBV6-1 and TRBJ2-7; the match to TRBD2 covers 10 bases. Germline loops: CDR1 MNHNS, CDR2 SASEGT. This CDR3 spans 14 amino acids. CDR3 bases: TGTGTCAGCACCGGAGCGGGGGGGTCCTACGAGCAGTACTTC. Amino acid sequence: CVSTGAGGSYEQYF.

This clonotype was seen many times. This chain connects TRBV6-1 to TRBJ1-6, with D unresolved. CDR1 and CDR2 from the germline V gene are MNHNS and SASEGT. V lost 10 bases and J 8 bases, leaving 18 bases between the germline ends. This CDR3 comprises 14 residues. The CDR3 reads CATKTRDWDSPLHF. CDR3 coding DNA: TGTGCCACCAAAACGAGAGACTGGGATTCACCCCTCCACTTT.

This clonotype was seen a few times. The CDR3 spells CASSALGSRRGKNIQYF. DNA of the CDR3: TGTGCCAGCAGTGCATTAGGGTCTAGAAGGGGTAAAAACATTCAGTACTTC. The gene calls are TRBV2 and TRBJ2-4, with D possibly matching TRBD1 (5 bases). Trimming shortened V by 4 bases and J by 4 bases, and 20 bases separated the two germline ends. This CDR3 is 17 amino acids long. CDR1 and CDR2 (germline): SNHLY, FYNNEI.

This clonotype has more than one count but fewer than ten. The chain carries TRBV29-1 and TRBJ1-1, with 8 bases lining up with TRBD1. Trimming removed 3 bases from V and 7 bases from J; junction bases left unmatched: 28. The V gene's germline CDR1 is SQVTM and CDR2 ANQGSEA. The length of the CDR3 is 20 residues. The CDR3 is CSVEAGTGSMPLLSSLEAFF. The CDR3 DNA reads as TGCAGCGTTGAGGCCGGGACAGGATCTATGCCCCTCTTATCTTCTCTTGAAGCTTTCTTT.

This clonotype was detected only once. This rearrangement joins TRBV27 to TRBJ1-2, with TRBD1 identical over 9 bases. The length of the CDR3 is 14 residues. J lost 5 bases, V lost 6 bases, and 7 bases had no gene match. CDR1 and CDR2 (germline): MNHEY, SMNVEV (reference sequence). Here the CDR3 reads CASRTGTGSYGYTF. The CDR3 DNA sequence: TGTGCCAGCAGGACCGGGACAGGGTCTTATGGCTACACCTTC.

The table lists this clonotype with many counts. The chain uses TRBV12-3 or TRBV12-4 and TRBJ2-7; D call uncertain. V was shortened by 7 bases and J by 4 bases, with 14 bases between the two germline ends. This CDR3 has 13 residues. CDR3 sequence reads: CASTPGSGYEQYF. CDR3 coding DNA: TGTGCCAGCACTCCTGGGTCCGGATACGAGCAGTACTTC.

This chain connects TRBV12-3 or TRBV12-4 to TRBJ1-5; the D gene is possibly TRBD1 (5 bases). The CDR3 runs to 14 residues. V was pared by 2 bases and J by 6 bases, with 11 bases between. DNA of the CDR3: TGTGCCAGCAGTTTAACGGGGGTAACTCAGCCCCAGCATTTT. Translation gives CASSLTGVTQPQHF.

This clonotype was picked up many times. DNA of the CDR3: TGTGCCAGCAGAACCTGGGACACCGCCTACGAGCAGTACTTC. Translating it yields CASRTWDTAYEQYF. V usage is TRBV6-1 and J usage is TRBJ2-7; tentatively, D is TRBD1 (6 bases). This CDR3 has 14 amino acids. CDR1 and CDR2 from the germline V gene are MNHNS and SASEGT. V was shortened by 6 bases and J by 2 bases, with 14 bases between the two germline ends.

This clonotype was detected many times. This rearrangement joins TRBV28 to TRBJ1-2; D is perhaps TRBD1 (5 bases). Trimming removed 3 bases from V and 6 bases from J, with 11 bases in between. The V gene's germline CDR1 is MDHEN and CDR2 SYDVKM. CDR3 length: 13 residues. The CDR3 reads CASSFQGENGYTF. The CDR3 region has the DNA TGTGCCAGCAGTTTTCAGGGTGAGAATGGCTACACCTTC.

This clonotype was recorded at least ten times. The CDR3 sequence: CASSGQGTAGYTF. The CDR3 DNA reads as TGTGCCAGCAGCGGACAGGGGACCGCTGGCTACACCTTC. The chain employs TRBV9 and TRBJ1-2, with 8 bases identical to TRBD1. Per germline, CDR1 SGDLS and CDR2 YYNGEE. The CDR3 totals 13 residues. After removal of 3 bases from V and 7 bases from J, the junction contained 5 bases not matched to a gene.

The chain carries TRBV6-5 and TRBJ2-7; D is perhaps TRBD1 or TRBD2 (6 bases each). CDR1 and CDR2 (germline): MNHEY, SVGAGI. Between the trimmed V and J ends, which lost 0 bases and 4 bases, there was a span of 13 bases. The CDR3 covers 15 residues. CDR3 amino acids: CASSYSTWGAYEQYF. As DNA, the CDR3 is TGTGCCAGCAGTTACTCGACCTGGGGGGCTTACGAGCAGTACTTC.

Many counts were recorded for this clonotype. The V and J genes are TRBV9 and TRBJ1-1; 8 bases map to TRBD1. From germline, CDR1 is SGDLS and CDR2 YYNGEE. The CDR3 consists of 18 residues. V dropped 0 bases and J dropped 2; count of bases not matched to a gene: 12. The CDR3 sequence: CASSVAPETGVGNTEAFF. CDR3 nucleotide sequence: TGTGCCAGCAGCGTAGCTCCTGAGACAGGGGTTGGCAACACTGAAGCTTTCTTT.

This clonotype was seen a few times. This rearrangement joins TRBV7-8 to TRBJ2-5; D is unclear. Germline-derived CDR1 and CDR2 are SGHVS and FQNEAQ. V lost 1 base and J lost 1, with 7 bases in between. The CDR3 length is 14 residues. This CDR3 is CASSLVVLQETQYF. CDR3 bases: TGTGCCAGCAGCTTAGTTGTCCTCCAAGAGACCCAGTACTTC.

The chain combines TRBV28 with TRBJ2-7; no reliable D call. The CDR3 extends over 16 amino acids. Trimming stripped 4 bases from V and 0 bases from J, with 16 bases between. Germline V gives CDR1 MDHEN, CDR2 SYDVKM. The CDR3 reads CASSSRVSFTSYEQYF. DNA of the CDR3: TGTGCCAGCAGTTCGCGAGTCAGCTTTACCTCCTACGAGCAGTACTTC.

J is TRBJ1-1 and V is TRBV5-1; TRBD1 is a possible D gene (6 bases). Germline lookup yields CDR1 SGHRS and CDR2 YFSETQ. The CDR3 is 13 residues long. Trimming left V 9 bases short and J 2 bases short, with 14 bases between. CDR3 nucleotides: TGCGCCACCGCGATGGGGGCCAACACTGAAGCTTTCTTT. Translated, it gives CATAMGANTEAFF.

The table lists this clonotype with many counts. The chain is built from TRBV11-3 and TRBJ2-5; no clear D. This CDR3 comprises 12 residues. V lost 9 bases and J 1 base, leaving 9 bases between the germline ends. Germline V CDR1 and CDR2: SGHNT, YENEEA. CDR3 in DNA: TGTGCCAGTAATATAGCCCAAGAGACCCAGTACTTC. Its translation is CASNIAQETQYF.

This clonotype has ten or more counts. The chain uses TRBV27 and TRBJ2-7, with D possibly TRBD1 on 5 matching bases. Trimming left V 2 bases short and J 2 bases short, with 10 bases between. The CDR3 extends over 14 amino acids. Germline V lookup: CDR1 MNHEY, CDR2 SMNVEV (reference sequence). The CDR3 protein is CASSLRGNPYEQYF. The CDR3 coding sequence is TGTGCCAGCAGTTTAAGGGGCAACCCCTACGAGCAGTACTTC.

This clonotype was detected only a few times. The chain uses TRBV30 and TRBJ1-6, with TRBD1 identical over 8 bases. Trimming cost V 0 bases and J 7 bases; bases outside gene matches: 11. The germline V gene has CDR1 GTSNPN and CDR2 SVGIG (reference sequence). The length of the CDR3 is 17 residues. For the CDR3, the DNA is TGTGCCTGGAGTGTGTTTGGGGGTCAGGGGGCAAATTCACCCCTCCACTTT. Amino acid sequence: CAWSVFGGQGANSPLHF.